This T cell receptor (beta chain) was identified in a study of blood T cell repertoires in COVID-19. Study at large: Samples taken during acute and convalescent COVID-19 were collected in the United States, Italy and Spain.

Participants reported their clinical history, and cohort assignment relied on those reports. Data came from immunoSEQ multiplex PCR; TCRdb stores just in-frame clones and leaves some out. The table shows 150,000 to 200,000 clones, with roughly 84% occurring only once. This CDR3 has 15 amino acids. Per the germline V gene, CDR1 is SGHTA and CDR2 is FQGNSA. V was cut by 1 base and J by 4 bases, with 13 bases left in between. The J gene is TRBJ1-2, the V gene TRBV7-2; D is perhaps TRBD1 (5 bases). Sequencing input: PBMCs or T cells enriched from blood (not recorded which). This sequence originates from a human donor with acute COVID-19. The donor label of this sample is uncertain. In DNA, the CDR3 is TGTGCCAGCAGCTTAGATTTTGGGGCTGTCTATGGCTACACCTTC. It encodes CASSLDFGAVYGYTF.